Included here is one T cell receptor (beta chain) sequence, with context. What it binds is unknown. A single record per CDR3 protein comes from TCRdb applying MiXCR to the reads. The sample holds about 50,000 distinct CDR3 sequences, roughly 21% seen once. These data come from a study of T cell repertoires in cytomegalovirus infection. About the study: Alongside well-studied HLA-B-restricted CMV epitopes, recently identified HLA-C-restricted CMV epitopes were also used. It can be stated that public TCR beta signatures indicated CMV infection as well as a matching HLA type.

This CDR3 spans 12 amino acids. The germline V and J ends were trimmed by 11 bases and 4 bases, with 14 bases remaining between them. Germline V CDR1 and CDR2: SGHTA, FQGNSA. Findings and limits, study-wide: CMV-specific TCR beta clonotypes restricted by HLA-C were the ones dominating the ex vivo response. Public TCR beta family frequency separated CMV-and-HLA carriers, including in an independent cohort.

This TCR was recovered from a human donor in good health (CMV status not recorded). Some clones in this sample may be carry-over from other donors' samples. V usage is TRBV7-2 and J usage is TRBJ1-2; a possible D gene is TRBD1 (5 bases). The specimen was CD8+ T cells from cultured PBMCs, collected from culture after CMV antigen stimulation. The CDR3 nucleotides read TGTGCCTGGGGAGGGGTGCCCTATGGCTACACCTTC. This sequence encodes CAWGGVPYGYTF.